This entry lists 27 T cell receptor beta chains sequenced from one sample in a study of blood T cell repertoires in COVID-19. TCRdb's table, derived via immunoSEQ multiplex PCR, lists solely in-frame clones and lacks some. Of under 200,000 clones in the sample, about 82% were seen once. Sequencing input: peripheral blood. These receptors were taken from a man aged 65 to 85 with active or convalescent COVID-19.

This clone was seen a few times. The chain links TRBV4-2 to TRBJ1-2, with 8 positions matching TRBD1. The CDR3 is 18 amino acids. Per the germline V gene, CDR1 is LGHNA and CDR2 is YNFKEQ. Germline trimming cut 1 base from V and 0 bases from J; bases unmatched to any gene: 10. CDR3 residues: CASSQGSDGTGTNYGYTF. The CDR3 DNA follows: TGTGCCAGCAGCCAAGGCTCAGATGGGACAGGCACTAACTATGGCTACACCTTC.

Only a few counts were recorded for this clone. The V and J genes are TRBV6-5 and TRBJ2-7; D is unresolved. Germline V gene data show CDR1 as MNHEY and CDR2 as SVGAGI. The CDR3 consists of 15 residues. Trimming took 8 bases from V and 5 from J, leaving 22 bases between them. DNA for the CDR3: TGTGCCAGCGAGAGTAAGTCTGCCCCTCCGGACGAGCAGTACTTC. Residues: CASESKSAPPDEQYF.

Remarks on this clone: This sample includes further DNA sequences coding for the same CDR3. The chain links TRBV6-5 to TRBJ2-1, with 10 positions matching TRBD2. J was trimmed by 10 bases and V by 2 bases; bases with no gene match: 8. CDR1 is MNHEY, CDR2 SVGAGI, per germline. The CDR3 contains 15 residues. The CDR3 nucleotides read TGTGCCAGCAGTTACACAGCGGGAGGGCCAAGGGAGCAGTTCTTC. Its translation is CASSYTAGGPREQFF.

This clone was counted between two and nine times. V and J are TRBV10-2 and TRBJ2-5; 9 bases map to TRBD2. With V trimmed by 7 bases and J by 5 bases, 8 bases remained unmatched. Germline CDR1 and CDR2: WSHSY and SAAADI. This CDR3 is 14 amino acids long. The chain's CDR3 is CASKSLAGIETQYF. The CDR3 DNA sequence: TGCGCCAGCAAGTCTCTAGCGGGGATCGAGACCCAGTACTTC.

In its sample, this clone was seen a few times. This chain uses TRBV5-5 with TRBJ1-1; D is possibly TRBD1 (5 bases). This CDR3 has 17 amino acids. V lost 0 bases and J lost 6, with 21 bases in between. The V gene's germline CDR1 is SGHKS and CDR2 YYEKEE (reference sequence). The CDR3 here is CASSLAGTGGLGPEAFF. CDR3 bases: TGTGCCAGCAGCTTGGCCGGGACGGGAGGGTTAGGCCCTGAAGCTTTCTTT.

The chain has TRBV3-1 (or the pseudogene TRBV3-2) and TRBJ2-5, with 7 nucleotides matching TRBD1. Per the germline V gene, CDR1 is LGHDT and CDR2 is YNNKEL (reference sequence). The CDR3 spans 11 residues. V lost 1 base to trimming and J lost 10 bases; unmatched junction nucleotides: 0. In DNA form, the CDR3 reads TGTGCCAGCAGCCAAGCAGGGGGCCAGTACTTC. Its translation: CASSQAGGQYF.

This clone was seen once. The chain carries TRBV7-3 and TRBJ2-1, with 7 bases lining up with TRBD2. V shed 1 base, J shed 7 bases, and the junction held 4 bases outside the gene matches. Germline V gene data show CDR1 as SGHTA and CDR2 as FQGTGA. This CDR3 spans 14 amino acids. The CDR3: CASSLSWGGNEQFF. CDR3 nucleotide sequence: TGTGCCAGCAGCTTAAGTTGGGGGGGAAATGAGCAGTTCTTC.

This chain connects TRBV5-6 to TRBJ1-2; no reliable D call. This CDR3 has 15 residues. V dropped 0 bases and J dropped 0 bases, with 9 bases sitting between them. Per germline, CDR1 SGHDT and CDR2 YYEEEE. CDR3 coding DNA: TGTGCCAGCAGCTTGGACCCAGAAGCTAACTATGGCTACACCTTC. This gives the protein CASSLDPEANYGYTF.

The rearrangement uses TRBV13 and TRBJ1-2, with D tentatively TRBD1 (5 bases). Trimming cost V 5 bases and J 4 bases, with 14 bases left between them. Germline-derived CDR1 and CDR2 are PRHDT and FYEKMQ (reference sequence). This CDR3 contains 14 residues. Here the CDR3 DNA reads TGTGCCAGCAGCCCGTCCGGGGGTGCCTATGGCTACACCTTC. Encoded protein: CASSPSGGAYGYTF.

Only one count was recorded for this clone. The V gene is TRBV2, the J gene TRBJ2-1, with TRBD2 identical over 12 bases. V shed 7 bases, J shed 4 bases, and the junction held 8 bases outside the gene matches. The CDR3 spans 16 residues. The germline V gene encodes CDR1 SNHLY and CDR2 FYNNEI. CDR3 sequence reads: CASKQGLAGGYNEQFF. CDR3 sequence (DNA): TGTGCCAGCAAACAGGGGCTAGCGGGAGGGTACAATGAGCAGTTCTTC.

The J gene is TRBJ2-2, the V gene TRBV30; D perhaps matches TRBD2 (6 bases). The CDR3 spans 13 residues. With 5 bases removed from V and 5 bases from J, the gap between germline ends came to 12 bases. Germline CDR1 and CDR2: GTSNPN and SVGIG (reference sequence). CDR3 bases: TGTGCCTGGGGGGGGAGGCCGACCGGGGAGCTGTTTTTT. Translating it yields CAWGGRPTGELFF.

This chain joins TRBV7-8 and TRBJ2-3; D might be TRBD1 (7 bases). Germline V gene data show CDR1 as SGHVS and CDR2 as FQNEAQ. The CDR3 runs to 18 residues. Trimming cost V 2 bases and J 1 base, with 19 bases left between them. The CDR3 spells CASSLIYAGGWGTDTQYF. The DNA of the CDR3 is TGTGCCAGCAGCTTAATATACGCAGGGGGGTGGGGCACAGATACGCAGTATTTT.

The chain employs TRBV5-1 and TRBJ2-7; 7 bases are a match to TRBD1. Per the germline V gene, CDR1 is SGHRS and CDR2 is YFSETQ. CDR3 size: 12 residues. J was trimmed by 3 bases and V by 7 bases; bases with no gene match: 4. Written as DNA, the CDR3 is TGCGCCAGCCGGGACAGTGACTACGAGCAGTACTTC. This translates into CASRDSDYEQYF.

Notes on this clone: The same CDR3 is also encoded by other DNA sequences in this sample. The genes are TRBV19 and TRBJ1-5, with 7 bases aligning to TRBD1. From germline, CDR1 is LNHDA and CDR2 SQIVND (reference sequence). This CDR3 is 14 amino acids long. The V and J ends lost 4 bases and 2 bases, in that order; junction bases with no gene match: 2. Here the CDR3 reads CASSRGQGNQPQHF. Here the CDR3 DNA reads TGTGCCAGTAGTAGAGGACAGGGCAATCAGCCCCAGCATTTT.

A single count supports this clone. The V and J genes are TRBV25-1 and TRBJ1-4; TRBD1 matches 8 bases. CDR3 size: 15 residues. Trimming cost V 2 bases and J 8 bases; bases outside gene matches: 7. Looked up from germline, CDR1 is MGHDK and CDR2 is SYGVNS. CDR3 sequence: CASSEPSGGLEKLFF. The CDR3 DNA reads TGTGCCAGCAGTGAACCGTCAGGGGGCTTGGAAAAACTGTTTTTT.

The chain employs TRBV7-6 and TRBJ2-3, with D maybe TRBD2 (6 bases). The germline V and J ends were trimmed by 5 bases and 4 bases, with 16 bases remaining between them. The CDR3 loop spans 15 amino acids. From germline, CDR1 is SGHVS and CDR2 FNYEAQ. In DNA, the CDR3 is TGTGCCAGCAGCGGGGGGTCCAGTGAATCAGATACGCAGTATTTT. As protein: CASSGGSSESDTQYF.

This rearrangement joins TRBV18 to TRBJ1-1; D not resolved. The CDR3 is 14 residues long. Looked up from germline, CDR1 is KGHSH and CDR2 is LQKENI. With 0 bases removed from V and 7 bases from J, the gap between germline ends came to 12 bases. CDR3 DNA: TGTGCCAGCTCACCACCTACAACAGAATATGAAGCTTTCTTT. Translating gives CASSPPTTEYEAFF.

In this sample, this clone turned up once. The V call is TRBV18, the J call TRBJ1-1, with D uncertain. Germline V gene sequence: CDR1 KGHSH, CDR2 LQKENI. Trimming pared 5 bases from V and 3 bases from J, leaving 13 bases between. The CDR3 length is 14 residues. In DNA form, the CDR3 reads TGTGCCAGCTCATCCAGAGGAGAGTACACTGAAGCTTTCTTT. Its protein product is CASSSRGEYTEAFF.

This chain links TRBV5-1 with TRBJ2-3; TRBD2 agrees at 9 bases. The junction had 4 bases not matched to a gene; V was cut back by 5 bases and J by 0 bases. This CDR3 comprises 15 residues. Germline lookup yields CDR1 SGHRS and CDR2 YFSETQ. The CDR3 here is CASSIAGVSTDTQYF. In DNA, the CDR3 is TGCGCCAGCAGTATAGCGGGAGTGAGCACAGATACGCAGTATTTT.

This clone was counted a few times. The chain carries TRBV9 and TRBJ2-2, with D possibly TRBD2 on 5 matching bases. The CDR3 is made up of 13 amino acids. V lost 0 bases, J lost 5 bases, and 5 bases lay in between. Germline V lookup: CDR1 SGDLS, CDR2 YYNGEE. The CDR3 region is CASSVGETGELFF. As DNA, the CDR3 is TGTGCCAGCAGCGTAGGGGAGACCGGGGAGCTGTTTTTT.

V and J are TRBV19 and TRBJ1-2, with TRBD1 as a possible D gene (5 bases). The germline V gene has CDR1 LNHDA and CDR2 SQIVND (reference sequence). V lost 3 bases and J 5 bases, leaving 16 bases between the germline ends. The CDR3 consists of 15 residues. CDR3 sequence: CASSMQTATLYGYTF. DNA for the CDR3: TGTGCCAGTAGTATGCAGACAGCGACTCTATATGGCTACACCTTC.

A few counts support this clone. The rearrangement joins TRBV6-5 to TRBJ2-3; no clear D. V was pared by 6 bases and J by 3 bases, with 13 bases between. Germline lookup yields CDR1 MNHEY and CDR2 SVGAGI. CDR3 length: 14 residues. CDR3 DNA: TGTGCCAGCAGGGAGACCGGCGGTACAGATACGCAGTATTTT. Translation gives CASRETGGTDTQYF.

The chain carries TRBV10-1 and TRBJ1-1, with D unresolved. Germline CDR1 and CDR2: WNHNN and SYGVQD (reference sequence). This CDR3 is 15 amino acids long. Between the trimmed V and J ends, which lost 3 bases and 3 bases, there was a span of 14 bases. CDR3 nucleotide sequence: TGCGCCAGCAGTGACGGTATATCGGGGTACACTGAAGCTTTCTTT. Its protein product is CASSDGISGYTEAFF.

The rearrangement uses TRBV7-2 and TRBJ2-2; the match to TRBD2 covers 8 bases. This CDR3 has 19 amino acids. J lost 0 bases, V lost 1 base, and 10 bases had no gene match. The germline V gene encodes CDR1 SGHTA and CDR2 FQGNSA. CDR3 DNA sequence: TGTGCCAGCAGCTTAGTCGGATCTAGCGGGTCCGCGAACACCGGGGAGCTGTTTTTT. As protein: CASSLVGSSGSANTGELFF.

The V call is TRBV7-2, the J call TRBJ2-5; D might be TRBD2 (5 bases). Germline V gene sequence: CDR1 SGHTA, CDR2 FQGNSA. This CDR3 region has 14 residues. The ends were cut back, 5 bases at V and 5 bases at J, with 15 bases in the middle. The CDR3 here is CASSSEGPGETQYF. The CDR3 DNA is TGTGCCAGCAGCAGCGAAGGCCCGGGGGAGACCCAGTACTTC.

The chain combines TRBV5-1 with TRBJ2-3, with no clear D. Per germline, CDR1 SGHRS and CDR2 YFSETQ. Trimming took 0 bases from V and 5 from J, leaving 7 bases between them. The CDR3 is 13 residues long. The CDR3 here is CASSLGNRDTQYF. The CDR3 DNA is TGCGCCAGCAGCTTGGGAAATAGAGATACGCAGTATTTT.

Here the CDR3 DNA reads TGTGCCAGCAAACTCCGGGAAAATTCACCCCTCCACTTT. It yields the protein CASKLRENSPLHF. The rearrangement uses TRBV12-3 or TRBV12-4 and TRBJ1-6, with D hard to call. V was shortened by 7 bases and J by 7 bases, with 11 bases between the two germline ends. This CDR3 comprises 13 residues.